The next 29 T cell receptor beta chains were all read from a single sample in a study of shared clonotypes between healthy human individuals. The table came from immunoSEQ multiplex PCR; TCRdb's copy has only in-frame clones and leaves some out. This sample carries some 690,000 clones, less than 95% of them seen once, and the ten largest clones take 34%. The sample comprised memory CD8+ T cells from PBMCs. Indicated subset: CD45RO+ cells pooled with CCR7-negative TemRA cells. The receptor set was obtained from a man between 18 and 29 years old in good health. Some clones in this sample may be carry-over from other donors' samples.

The rearrangement joins TRBV7-3 to TRBJ2-5; 9 bases map to TRBD2. Germline loops: CDR1 SGHTA, CDR2 FQGTGA. This CDR3 spans 14 amino acids. V was pared by 2 bases and J by 5 bases, with 3 bases of the junction left unmatched. In DNA, the CDR3 is TGTGCCAGCAGCTTAGCGGGAGGGAGGGAGACCCAGTACTTC. Translated: CASSLAGGRETQYF.

The chain couples TRBV6-1 to TRBJ1-1, with TRBD1 matching over 8 bases. Trimming cost V 3 bases and J 0 bases; bases outside gene matches: 3. The CDR3 is 15 amino acids. Germline V gene sequence: CDR1 MNHNS, CDR2 SASEGT. The CDR3 DNA reads as TGTGCCAGCAGTGAGGACAGGGACCTGAACACTGAAGCTTTCTTT. It yields the protein CASSEDRDLNTEAFF.

The CDR3 region is CASSVLPGSRTDTQYF. Written as DNA, the CDR3 is TGTGCCAGCAGCGTCCTACCGGGATCTCGCACAGATACGCAGTATTTT. The genes are TRBV9 and TRBJ2-3; the D gene is possibly TRBD2 (5 bases). Germline CDR1 and CDR2: SGDLS and YYNGEE. Trimming cost V 2 bases and J 1 base, with 14 bases left between them. The length of the CDR3 is 16 residues. The full variable domain, with the rest looked up from reference TRBV9 and TRBJ2-3, is DSGVTQTPKHLITATGQRVTLRCSPRSGDLSVYWYQQSLDQGLQFLIQYYNGEERAKGNILERFSAQQFPDLHSELNLSSLELGDSALYFCASSVLPGSRTDTQYFGPGTRLTVL.

The chain carries TRBV19 and TRBJ1-1; D is possibly TRBD1 (5 bases). CDR3 length: 16 residues. Germline V CDR1 and CDR2: LNHDA, SQIVND (reference sequence). V was shortened by 3 bases and J by 3 bases, with 17 bases between the two germline ends. Written as DNA, the CDR3 is TGTGCCAGTAGTATCAACCCTTGGGGGGAGGACACTGAAGCTTTCTTT. Its protein is CASSINPWGEDTEAFF.

This clone was picked up one time. The rearrangement uses TRBV7-9 and TRBJ2-2, with D perhaps given as TRBD1 or TRBD2 (6 bases each). Germline loops: CDR1 SEHNR, CDR2 FQNEAQ (reference sequence). This CDR3 is 16 amino acids long. V was shortened by 5 bases and J by 6 bases, with 19 bases between the two germline ends. The CDR3 loop is CASSPTDEGEAGELFF. DNA of the CDR3: TGTGCCAGCAGCCCGACGGACGAGGGGGAGGCCGGGGAGCTGTTTTTT.

The chain couples TRBV7-9 to TRBJ2-3; D perhaps matches TRBD2 (5 bases). Germline lookup yields CDR1 SEHNR and CDR2 FQNEAQ (reference sequence). This CDR3 is built from 15 residues. V was pared by 0 bases and J by 4 bases, with 11 bases between. DNA for the CDR3: TGTGCCAGCAGCTTAGCCGAGGGAAGCGCAGATACGCAGTATTTT. This gives the protein CASSLAEGSADTQYF.

The chain carries TRBV27 and TRBJ2-7; 8 bases fit TRBD2. Trimming cost V 2 bases and J 4 bases; bases outside gene matches: 7. The CDR3 covers 15 residues. CDR1 and CDR2 (germline): MNHEY, SMNVEV (reference sequence). The CDR3 DNA is TGTGCCAGCAGTTTAGGTAGCGGGAAAGCTTACGAGCAGTACTTC. The encoded protein is CASSLGSGKAYEQYF.

This rearrangement joins TRBV7-9 to TRBJ1-2; tentative D call: TRBD1 (5 bases). The V gene's germline CDR1 is SEHNR and CDR2 FQNEAQ (reference sequence). CDR3 length: 14 residues. V was shortened by 5 bases and J by 5 bases, with 15 bases between the two germline ends. The CDR3 protein is CASSPTGATYGYTF. The DNA of the CDR3 is TGTGCCAGCAGCCCCACCGGGGCAACGTATGGCTACACCTTC. Complete variable domain (other parts from reference TRBV7-9 and TRBJ1-2): DTGVSQNPRHKITKRGQNVTFRCDPISEHNRLYWYRQTLGQGPEFLTYFQNEAQLEKSRLLSDRFSAERPKGSFSTLEIQRTEQGDSAMYLCASSPTGATYGYTFGSGTRLTVV.

This chain connects TRBV10-3 to TRBJ2-2; possibly TRBD1 for D (6 bases). Trimming pared 0 bases from V and 1 base from J, leaving 9 bases between. The V gene's germline CDR1 is ENHRY and CDR2 SYGVKD. This CDR3 is built from 16 residues. The CDR3 sequence: CAISESRTVNTGELFF. For the CDR3, the DNA is TGTGCCATCAGTGAGTCTCGGACAGTGAACACCGGGGAGCTGTTTTTT.

J is TRBJ2-7 and V is TRBV9; the D call may be TRBD1 or TRBD2 (5 bases each). The CDR3 totals 15 residues. The V and J ends lost 1 base and 0 bases respectively, with 11 bases between them. Germline V gene data show CDR1 as SGDLS and CDR2 as YYNGEE. The CDR3 here is CASSVSGTDSYEQYF. The CDR3 DNA reads TGTGCCAGCAGCGTATCTGGGACGGACTCCTACGAGCAGTACTTC.

The chain recombines TRBV9 with TRBJ2-6; possibly TRBD1 or TRBD2 for D (6 bases each). V was shortened by 7 bases and J by 2 bases, with 16 bases between the two germline ends. The CDR3 consists of 16 residues. CDR1 SGDLS and CDR2 YYNGEE come from the germline V gene. CDR3 protein: CASGLSGAAGANVLTF. The CDR3, as DNA: TGTGCCAGCGGCCTCTCGGGGGCCGCTGGGGCCAACGTCCTGACTTTC.

The chain combines TRBV4-1 with TRBJ2-5; the match to TRBD2 covers 7 bases. The J segment lost 3 bases and the V segment lost 3 bases, leaving 7 bases of the junction unmatched. CDR3 size: 15 residues. Germline V lookup: CDR1 MGHRA, CDR2 YSYEKL. CDR3 loop: CASSQYRGSKETQYF. CDR3 sequence (DNA): TGCGCCAGCAGCCAGTATCGCGGGAGTAAAGAGACCCAGTACTTC.

On this clone itself: Other DNA sequences from this sample encode an identical CDR3 as well. V usage is TRBV5-5 and J usage is TRBJ2-7, with D perhaps assigned TRBD1 or TRBD2 (5 bases each). Between the trimmed V and J ends, which lost 3 bases and 0 bases, there was a span of 10 bases. The CDR3 is made up of 14 amino acids. Germline lookup yields CDR1 SGHKS and CDR2 YYEKEE (reference sequence). In nucleotides, the CDR3 is TGTGCCAGCAGCTGGGGGTCGGGCTCCTACGAGCAGTACTTC. Its translation is CASSWGSGSYEQYF.

The V and J genes are TRBV19 and TRBJ2-7, with D hard to call. V lost 3 bases to trimming and J lost 0 bases, with 6 bases between them. This CDR3 has 13 amino acids. Germline V gene data show CDR1 as LNHDA and CDR2 as SQIVND (reference sequence). The CDR3 protein is CASSISLSYEQYF. In DNA, the CDR3 is TGTGCCAGTAGTATTTCACTCTCCTACGAGCAGTACTTC.

This chain links TRBV5-1 with TRBJ2-7; tentative D call: TRBD2 (6 bases). Trimming took 3 bases from V and 0 from J, leaving 22 bases between them. Germline V CDR1 and CDR2: SGHRS, YFSETQ. The CDR3 loop spans 18 amino acids. The CDR3 is CASSWGTLHWRDSYEQYF. DNA for the CDR3: TGCGCCAGCAGCTGGGGGACCCTCCACTGGCGGGACTCCTACGAGCAGTACTTC.

The chain combines TRBV28 with TRBJ1-2; D not certain. The ends were cut back, 6 bases at V and 7 bases at J, with 21 bases in the middle. Looked up from germline, CDR1 is MDHEN and CDR2 is SYDVKM. The CDR3 totals 15 residues. CDR3 amino acids: CASSLTVKWSGGYTF. The CDR3 bases are TGTGCCAGCAGCCTTACGGTGAAGTGGTCCGGTGGCTACACCTTC.

The CDR3 is CASYRTDSGNTIYF. CDR3 DNA: TGTGCCTCATACCGGACAGACTCTGGAAACACCATATATTTT. The rearrangement joins TRBV30 to TRBJ1-3, with a weak D call TRBD1 (6 bases). The CDR3 length is 14 residues. Germline assignment: CDR1 GTSNPN and CDR2 SVGIG (reference sequence). V lost 7 bases, J lost 0 bases, and 13 bases lay in between.

The chain uses TRBV30 and TRBJ2-3; 11 nucleotides agree with TRBD1. V was clipped by 1 base and J by 3 bases; unmatched bases: 6. The CDR3 sequence is 16 residues long. Germline V gene data show CDR1 as GTSNPN and CDR2 as SVGIG (reference sequence). The CDR3 protein is CAWSAWDRGWTDTQYF. The CDR3 DNA reads as TGTGCCTGGAGTGCGTGGGACAGGGGGTGGACAGATACGCAGTATTTT.

The CDR3 DNA sequence: TGTGCCAGCAGTCCCCTTGGCTGGCAGCCCCAGCATTTT. This translates into CASSPLGWQPQHF. The V and J genes are TRBV27 and TRBJ1-5; D remains unclear. The CDR3 spans 13 residues. Trimming cost V 5 bases and J 7 bases, with 12 bases left between them. Germline CDR1 reads MNHEY; CDR2 reads SMNVEV (reference sequence).

This clone was found a few times. This chain connects TRBV11-3 to TRBJ2-7; 16 bases map to TRBD2. V lost 5 bases, J lost 9 bases, and 7 bases stayed unmatched. The CDR3 is made up of 15 amino acids. The V gene's germline CDR1 is SGHNT and CDR2 YENEEA. The DNA of the CDR3 is TGTGCCAGCAGCACCGGGACTAGCGGGAGGGACCCGCAGTACTTC. It is translated as CASSTGTSGRDPQYF.

The V call is TRBV6-1, the J call TRBJ1-2, with 9 nucleotides matching TRBD1. CDR3 length: 13 amino acids. Trimming removed 3 bases from V and 6 bases from J; junction bases left unmatched: 2. Germline CDR1 reads MNHNS; CDR2 reads SASEGT. The CDR3 here is CASSDWTGDGYTF. The CDR3 DNA sequence: TGTGCCAGCAGTGATTGGACAGGGGATGGCTACACCTTC.

The chain carries TRBV19 and TRBJ2-3, with a tentative D call TRBD2 (5 bases). Germline assignment: CDR1 LNHDA and CDR2 SQIVND (reference sequence). The CDR3 loop spans 15 amino acids. V was pared by 1 base and J by 2 bases, with 10 bases between. Here the CDR3 DNA reads TGTGCCAGTAGTATAGGGACTGGCGACACAGATACGCAGTATTTT. This gives the protein CASSIGTGDTDTQYF.

The V call is TRBV28, the J call TRBJ2-3; the D call may be TRBD1 or TRBD2 (5 bases each). The V end lost 1 base, the J end lost 4 bases, and 18 bases lay between the germline ends. Germline V gene lookup returns CDR1 MDHEN and CDR2 SYDVKM. The CDR3 length is 17 residues. DNA for the CDR3: TGTGCCAGCAGTTTATCTTGGGGCAGGAGGAAGGCAGATACGCAGTATTTT. Its translation: CASSLSWGRRKADTQYF.

J is TRBJ1-5 and V is TRBV7-8; 10 bases fit TRBD1. This CDR3 is built from 15 residues. The ends lost 1 base at V and 4 bases at J; junction bases unmatched: 1. The germline gives CDR1 SGHVS, CDR2 FQNEAQ. The CDR3 region has the DNA TGTGCCAGCAGCTTAGGGGGACAGGGGAATCAGCCCCAGCATTTT. Translated, it gives CASSLGGQGNQPQHF.

This clone was observed a few times. At the DNA level, this CDR3 is encoded by other sequences in the same sample as well. The rearrangement joins TRBV9 to TRBJ1-5; TRBD1 matches 7 bases. Losses at the gene ends were 3 bases for V and 0 bases for J; bases not matched to a gene: 3. CDR3 size: 15 residues. CDR1 is SGDLS, CDR2 YYNGEE, per germline. CDR3 protein: CASSGTGDSNQPQHF. As DNA, the CDR3 is TGTGCCAGCAGCGGGACAGGAGATAGCAATCAGCCCCAGCATTTT. Looking up the rest from reference TRBV9 and TRBJ1-5 gives the full variable domain: DSGVTQTPKHLITATGQRVTLRCSPRSGDLSVYWYQQSLDQGLQFLIQYYNGEERAKGNILERFSAQQFPDLHSELNLSSLELGDSALYFCASSGTGDSNQPQHFGDGTRLSIL.

The CDR3 nucleotides are TGTGCCAGCAGTGCCTTAGGGGCGGGCACCTACGAGCAGTACTTC. This translates into CASSALGAGTYEQYF. This chain joins TRBV6-1 and TRBJ2-7; D possibly uses TRBD1 or TRBD2 (5 bases each). The germline gives CDR1 MNHNS, CDR2 SASEGT. V lost 4 bases, J lost 2 bases, and 15 bases lay in between. CDR3 length equals 15 residues.

The chain has TRBV25-1 and TRBJ2-7; D is possibly TRBD1 (6 bases). Trimming left V 1 base short and J 0 bases short, with 7 bases between. The germline V gene encodes CDR1 MGHDK and CDR2 SYGVNS. The length of the CDR3 is 14 residues. CDR3 loop: CASSEWGHSYEQYF. The CDR3 region has the DNA TGTGCCAGCAGTGAATGGGGACACTCCTACGAGCAGTACTTC.

The J gene is TRBJ1-1, the V gene TRBV9, with D maybe TRBD1 (6 bases). The V gene's germline CDR1 is SGDLS and CDR2 YYNGEE. The V end was cut by 3 bases, the J end by 6 bases, with 12 bases between. The CDR3 covers 13 residues. CDR3 DNA sequence: TGTGCCAGCAGCGGTTACAGGGTCCCTGAAGCTTTCTTT. Protein product: CASSGYRVPEAFF.

The chain combines TRBV7-9 with TRBJ2-7; no firm D call. V was cut by 5 bases and J by 1 base, with 15 bases left in between. Germline V CDR1 and CDR2: SEHNR, FQNEAQ (reference sequence). There are 15 residues in the CDR3. CDR3 bases: TGTGCCAGCAGCCATTATCAGGATCTTTCCTACGAGCAGTACTTC. Its protein is CASSHYQDLSYEQYF.